This entry concerns a single T cell receptor beta chain. These data belong to a study of regulatory T cells in long-lasting Graves disease. Germline assignment: CDR1 SGHTS and CDR2 YDEGEE. This CDR3 has 16 amino acids. V gave up 4 bases and J gave up 4 bases; unmatched junction bases: 6. Arm-PCR of CDR3 regions with iRepertoire HTBI primers generated TCR beta libraries. TCRdb re-called the multiplex PCR reads with MiXCR, one entry per CDR3 protein. Among about 360,000 distinct CDR3 sequences, roughly 16% were seen once, and the ten largest hold about 19%. Time point given: newly diagnosed GD, antithyroid drugs for less than 3 months. PBMCs provided the RNA from which the TCR library was made. In addition, the sample was reused for a study of T cells in Graves' hyperthyroidism and ophthalmopathy. That publication notes: When the TCR CDR3 underwent first-round RT-PCR, the HTBI primer set was used.

V usage is TRBV5-8 and J usage is TRBJ2-3, with 13 positions matching TRBD2. The TCR was taken from a young woman with Graves disease. The sequences come from peripheral blood mononuclear cells (PBMCs), collected at new diagnosis, from a patient treated with antithyroid drugs. CDR3 DNA: TGTGCCAGCAGCCTTGGGACTAGCGGGGTAGCAGATACGCAGTATTTT. Its translation: CASSLGTSGVADTQYF.